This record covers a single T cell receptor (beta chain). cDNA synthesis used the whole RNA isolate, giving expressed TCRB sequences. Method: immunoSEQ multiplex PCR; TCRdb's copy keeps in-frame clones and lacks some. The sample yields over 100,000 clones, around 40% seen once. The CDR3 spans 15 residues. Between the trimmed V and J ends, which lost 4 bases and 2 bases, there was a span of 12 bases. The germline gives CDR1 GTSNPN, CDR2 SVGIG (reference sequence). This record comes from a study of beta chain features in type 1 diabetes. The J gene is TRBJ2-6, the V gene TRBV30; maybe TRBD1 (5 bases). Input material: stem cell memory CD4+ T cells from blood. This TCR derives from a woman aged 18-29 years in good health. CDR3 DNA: TGTGCCTGGACAGGGTGGTATCCTGGGGCCAACGTCCTGACTTTC. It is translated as CAWTGWYPGANVLTF. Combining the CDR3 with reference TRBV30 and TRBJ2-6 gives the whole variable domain SQTIHQWPATLVQPVGSPLSLECTVEGTSNPNLYWYRQAAGRGLQLLFYSVGIGQISSEVPQNLSASRPQDRQFILSSKKLLLSDSGFYLCAWTGWYPGANVLTFGAGSRLTVL.